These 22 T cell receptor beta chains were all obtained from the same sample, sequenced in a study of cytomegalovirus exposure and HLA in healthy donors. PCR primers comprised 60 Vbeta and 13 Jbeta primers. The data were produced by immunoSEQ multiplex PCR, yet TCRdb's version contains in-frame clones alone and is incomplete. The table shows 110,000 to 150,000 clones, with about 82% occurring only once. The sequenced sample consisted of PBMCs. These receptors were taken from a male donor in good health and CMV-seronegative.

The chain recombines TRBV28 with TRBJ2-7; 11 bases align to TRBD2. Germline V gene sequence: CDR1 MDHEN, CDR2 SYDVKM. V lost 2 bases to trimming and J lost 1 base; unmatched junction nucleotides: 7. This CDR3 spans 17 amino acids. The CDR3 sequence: CASSLALAGVLSYEQYF. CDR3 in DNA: TGTGCCAGCAGTTTAGCACTAGCGGGAGTTCTGTCCTACGAGCAGTACTTC.

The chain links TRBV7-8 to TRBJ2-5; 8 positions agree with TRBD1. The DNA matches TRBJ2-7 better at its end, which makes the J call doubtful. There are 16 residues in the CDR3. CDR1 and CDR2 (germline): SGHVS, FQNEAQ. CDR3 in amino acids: CASSTDGQGSSYEQYF. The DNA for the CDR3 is TGTGCCAGCAGCACCGATGGACAGGGATCCTCCTACGAGCAGTACTTC.

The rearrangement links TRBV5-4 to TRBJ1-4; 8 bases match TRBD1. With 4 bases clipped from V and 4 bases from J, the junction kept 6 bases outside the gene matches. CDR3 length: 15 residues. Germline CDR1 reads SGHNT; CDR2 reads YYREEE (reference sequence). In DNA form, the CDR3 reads TGTGCCAGCAGCGTTCGACAGGGGAGTAATGAAAAACTGTTTTTT. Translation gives CASSVRQGSNEKLFF.

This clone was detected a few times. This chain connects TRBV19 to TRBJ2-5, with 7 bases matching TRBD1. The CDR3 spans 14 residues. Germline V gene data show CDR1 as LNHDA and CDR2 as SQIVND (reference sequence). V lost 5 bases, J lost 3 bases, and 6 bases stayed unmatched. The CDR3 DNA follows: TGTGCCAGTAGTCCTGGACAGGAAAAAGAGACCCAGTACTTC. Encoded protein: CASSPGQEKETQYF.

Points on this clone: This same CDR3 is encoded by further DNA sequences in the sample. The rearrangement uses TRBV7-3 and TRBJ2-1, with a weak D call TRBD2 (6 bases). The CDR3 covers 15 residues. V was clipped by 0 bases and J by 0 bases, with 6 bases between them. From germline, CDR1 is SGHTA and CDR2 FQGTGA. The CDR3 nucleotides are TGTGCCAGCAGCTTAACCGGGAGCTCCTACAATGAGCAGTTCTTC. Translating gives CASSLTGSSYNEQFF. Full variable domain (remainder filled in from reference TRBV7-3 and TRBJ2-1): GAGVSQTPSNKVTEKGKYVELRCDPISGHTALYWYRQSLGQGPEFLIYFQGTGAADDSGLPNDRFFAVRPEGSVSTLKIQRTERGDSAVYLCASSLTGSSYNEQFFGPGTRLTVL.

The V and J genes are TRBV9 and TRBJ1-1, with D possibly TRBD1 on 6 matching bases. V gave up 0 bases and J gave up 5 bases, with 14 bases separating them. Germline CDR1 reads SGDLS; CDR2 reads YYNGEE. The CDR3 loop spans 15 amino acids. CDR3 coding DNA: TGTGCCAGCAGCGTAGATCTGGGGGCGAGGACTGAAGCTTTCTTT. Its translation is CASSVDLGARTEAFF. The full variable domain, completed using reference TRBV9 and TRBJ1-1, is DSGVTQTPKHLITATGQRVTLRCSPRSGDLSVYWYQQSLDQGLQFLIQYYNGEERAKGNILERFSAQQFPDLHSELNLSSLELGDSALYFCASSVDLGARTEAFFGQGTRLTVV.

The CDR3 DNA is TGTGCCAGCAGTTTATTTCCTCTAGCGGGAGCTGATACGCAGTATTTT. Translated: CASSLFPLAGADTQYF. This rearrangement joins TRBV28 to TRBJ2-3; the match to TRBD2 covers 10 bases. The CDR3 is 16 amino acids. V was pared by 1 base and J by 6 bases, with 7 bases of the junction left unmatched. The germline gives CDR1 MDHEN, CDR2 SYDVKM.

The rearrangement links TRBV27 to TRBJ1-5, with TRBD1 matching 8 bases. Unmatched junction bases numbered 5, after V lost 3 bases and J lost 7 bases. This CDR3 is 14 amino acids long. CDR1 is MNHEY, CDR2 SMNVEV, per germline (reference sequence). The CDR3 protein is CASSLDRVGQPQHF. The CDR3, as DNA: TGTGCCAGCAGTTTGGACAGGGTGGGCCAGCCCCAGCATTTT.

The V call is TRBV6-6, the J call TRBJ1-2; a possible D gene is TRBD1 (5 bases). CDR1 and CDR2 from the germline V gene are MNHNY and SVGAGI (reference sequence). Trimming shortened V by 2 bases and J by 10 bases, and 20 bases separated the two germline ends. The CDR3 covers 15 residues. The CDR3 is CASSYLADNSEDYTF. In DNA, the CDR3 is TGTGCCAGCAGTTACCTGGCGGACAATTCCGAGGACTACACCTTC.

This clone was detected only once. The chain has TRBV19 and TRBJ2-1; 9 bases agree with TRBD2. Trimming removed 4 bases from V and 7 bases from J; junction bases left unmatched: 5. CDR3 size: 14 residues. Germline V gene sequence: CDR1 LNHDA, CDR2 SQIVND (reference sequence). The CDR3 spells CASSTAGGPNEQFF. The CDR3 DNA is TGTGCCAGTAGTACAGCGGGGGGCCCTAATGAGCAGTTCTTC.

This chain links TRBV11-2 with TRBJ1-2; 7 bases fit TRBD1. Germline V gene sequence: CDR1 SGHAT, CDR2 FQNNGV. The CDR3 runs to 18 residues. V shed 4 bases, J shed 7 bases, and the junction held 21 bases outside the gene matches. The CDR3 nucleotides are TGTGCCAGCAGCTCACCCAAAAATCCCTTTACAGGGGAGGTTGGCTACACCTTC. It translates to CASSSPKNPFTGEVGYTF.

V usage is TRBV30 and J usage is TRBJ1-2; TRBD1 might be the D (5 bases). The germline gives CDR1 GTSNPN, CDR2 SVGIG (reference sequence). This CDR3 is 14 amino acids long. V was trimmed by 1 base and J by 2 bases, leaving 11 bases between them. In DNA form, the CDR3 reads TGTGCCTGGAGTGAGGACACCGGGAACTATGGCTACACCTTC. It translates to CAWSEDTGNYGYTF.

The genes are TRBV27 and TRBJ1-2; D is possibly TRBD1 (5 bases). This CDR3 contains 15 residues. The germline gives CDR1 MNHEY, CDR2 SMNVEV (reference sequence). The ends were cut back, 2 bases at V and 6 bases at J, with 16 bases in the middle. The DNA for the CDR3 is TGTGCCAGCAGTTTAGCTTATCAGGGCGCCGATGGCTACACCTTC. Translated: CASSLAYQGADGYTF.

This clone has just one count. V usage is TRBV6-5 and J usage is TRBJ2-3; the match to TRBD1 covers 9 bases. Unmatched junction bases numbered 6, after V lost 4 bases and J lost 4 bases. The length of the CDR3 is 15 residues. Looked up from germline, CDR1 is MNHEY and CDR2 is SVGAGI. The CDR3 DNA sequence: TGTGCCAGCAGTTCATGGACAGGGGAAGCAGATACGCAGTATTTT. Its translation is CASSSWTGEADTQYF.

CDR3 loop: CASHHSGLAGGDNEQFF. The CDR3 DNA reads as TGCGCCAGCCACCACTCCGGGCTAGCGGGAGGGGACAATGAGCAGTTCTTC. The chain joins TRBV5-1 to TRBJ2-1; 12 bases match TRBD2. The CDR3 spans 17 residues. V gave up 7 bases and J gave up 5 bases; unmatched junction bases: 13. CDR1 and CDR2 (germline): SGHRS, YFSETQ.

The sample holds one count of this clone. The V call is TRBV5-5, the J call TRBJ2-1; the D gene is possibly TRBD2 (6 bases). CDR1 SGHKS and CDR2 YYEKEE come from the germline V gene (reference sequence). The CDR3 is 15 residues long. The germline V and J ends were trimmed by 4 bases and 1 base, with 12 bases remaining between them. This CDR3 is CASSALGGSYNEQFF. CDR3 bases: TGTGCCAGCAGCGCCCTGGGAGGTTCCTACAATGAGCAGTTCTTC.

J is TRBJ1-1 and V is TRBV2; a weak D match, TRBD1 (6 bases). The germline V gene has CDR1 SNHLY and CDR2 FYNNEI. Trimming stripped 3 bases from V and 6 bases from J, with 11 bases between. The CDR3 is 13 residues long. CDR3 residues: CASSDKRQAEAFF. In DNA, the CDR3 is TGTGCCAGCAGTGACAAGAGACAGGCTGAAGCTTTCTTT.

The CDR3 loop is CASSLPRGSGGGSYNEQFF. The CDR3 DNA sequence: TGTGCCAGCAGCCTCCCGCGTGGTAGCGGGGGGGGCTCCTACAATGAGCAGTTCTTC. This chain uses TRBV7-2 with TRBJ2-1, with TRBD2 identical over 11 bases. Germline V CDR1 and CDR2: SGHTA, FQGNSA. V dropped 5 bases and J dropped 0; count of bases not matched to a gene: 12. This CDR3 has 19 amino acids.

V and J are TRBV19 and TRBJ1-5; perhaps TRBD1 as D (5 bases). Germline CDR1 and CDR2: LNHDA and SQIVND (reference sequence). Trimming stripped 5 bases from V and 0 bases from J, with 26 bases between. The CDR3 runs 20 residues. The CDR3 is CASSLGQGRGIEYSNQPQHF. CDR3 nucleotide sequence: TGTGCCAGTAGTCTAGGGCAGGGACGGGGGATCGAATATAGCAATCAGCCCCAGCATTTT.

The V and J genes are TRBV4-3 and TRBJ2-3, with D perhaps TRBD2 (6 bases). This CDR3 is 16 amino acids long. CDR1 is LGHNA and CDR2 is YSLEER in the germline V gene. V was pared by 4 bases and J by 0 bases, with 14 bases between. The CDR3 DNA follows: TGCGCCAGCAGCCCCGCGCGGGACGGGAGCACAGATACGCAGTATTTT. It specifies CASSPARDGSTDTQYF.

DNA of the CDR3: TGTGCCAGCAGTTTATCTTCGCTTGGGCATGAAAAACTGTTTTTT. Translation gives CASSLSSLGHEKLFF. V usage is TRBV27 and J usage is TRBJ1-4; D is ambiguous. Germline V CDR1 and CDR2: MNHEY, SMNVEV (reference sequence). The V end was cut by 0 bases, the J end by 6 bases, with 11 bases between. The CDR3 is made up of 15 amino acids.

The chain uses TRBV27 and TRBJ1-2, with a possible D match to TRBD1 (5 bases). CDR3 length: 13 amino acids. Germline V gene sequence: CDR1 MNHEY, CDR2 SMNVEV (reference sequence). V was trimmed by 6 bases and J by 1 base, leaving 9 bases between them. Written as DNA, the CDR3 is TGTGCCAGCAGCCAGGGCAGTAACTATGGCTACACCTTC. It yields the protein CASSQGSNYGYTF.